This T cell receptor beta chain was sequenced for a study of early T cells in non-severe SARS-CoV-2 infection (dated by TCRdb to about 2021). About the full investigation: TCR sequencing used bulk RNA from unsorted whole blood, so alpha and beta chains could not be paired. Study-level results and caveats: Matching against VDJdb was skewed toward anti-spike CD8 responses, likely underestimated virus-specific expansions, and missed private and CD4 specificities.

Libraries were prepared through 5' RACE. For sequencing, a NextSeq 500 was employed. In the TCR library protocol, unique molecular identifiers were attached to individual cDNA molecules to correct for PCR bias and sequencing error. Sequencing covered both TCR alpha and beta chains, and within each sample the abundances of alpha and beta sequences were tightly co-correlated. The study's own analysis went as follows. V gene, J gene and CDR3 annotation of TCR sequences was performed with Decombinator V4. Expanded TCRs were defined as changing significantly between any two time points under a Poisson model with p below 0.0001. Abundances of TCRs were expressed as counts per million after normalisation to the total number of TCRs sequenced in each sample. TRAV1-2 paired with TRAJ12, TRAJ20 or TRAJ33 defined MAIT TCRs, while TRAV10 paired with TRAJ18 defined iNKT TCRs. VDJdb, accessed 1 November 2021, was searched for CMV, EBV and SARS-CoV-2 annotated TCRs, with TCRs annotated for multiple antigens excluded. TCRdb redid the processing of the public reads, applying fastp at Q25 and MiXCR, and retained in-frame beta chains. For every CDR3 protein sequence, its rows merge into one entry that carries the most common genes and DNA. The authors' filters were not applied to this entry. This sample has under 25,000 distinct CDR3 sequences in its table, and approximately 4.5% of those were observed once. The top ten clones comprise over 6.5% of the sample.

Deletion took 9 bases off V and 1 base off J, with a span of 7 bases between the germline ends. From its cysteine to its phenylalanine, the CDR3 spans 12 amino acids. Only the CDR3 region is kept as DNA, spanning 36 bases read in frame from base 1. CDR1 and CDR2, per the germline V gene, are MDHEN and SYDVKM. This clonotype was picked up many times. The clone's antigen remains unknown. One base away there is no much larger clone; base qualities are not given. This was a case-control study nested in a cohort of healthcare workers in London, UK, who had nasopharyngeal swab PCR tests and blood samples taken every week. Healthcare workers were recruited during the week of the UK lockdown, between 23 and 31 March 2020, and followed weekly for up to 16 weeks.

The source material was whole blood. In this chain, TRBV28 is recombined with TRBJ2-1; no D gene call is confident. The receptor was isolated from an adult who was a healthcare worker with PCR-confirmed SARS-CoV-2 infection or an uninfected control (not recorded which). The DNA is TGTGCCAGTGAGGCGTCCTACAATGAGCAGTTCTTC. It codes for CASEASYNEQFF. Beyond the CDR3, the reference TRBV28 and TRBJ2-1 genes provide the residues; the full variable domain reads: DVKVTQSSRYLVKRTGEKVFLECVQDMDHENMFWYRQDPGLGLRLIYFSYDVKMKEKGDIPEGYSVSREKKERFSLILESASTNQTSMYLCASEASYNEQFFGPGTRLTVL.